This T cell receptor (beta chain) was profiled in a study of T cell responses to AZD1222 COVID-19 vaccine. Produced via immunoSEQ multiplex PCR; TCRdb's table is partial and in-frame only. There are about 160,000 clones in the sample; about nine tenths occur only once, and 1.9% lies in the top ten. Germline CDR1 is MDHEN and CDR2 is SYDVKM. The CDR3 spans 13 residues. Trimming removed 10 bases at V and 3 bases at J, with 15 bases between. Study results and limitations: Baseline testing showed seropositivity in only six AZD1222 recipients.

This clone showed up just once. Its target is not known. The sample consisted of peripheral blood, taken on day 0 of AZD1222 vaccination. The receptor's source is an adult in good health. The chain recombines TRBV28 with TRBJ1-2; D perhaps matches TRBD1 (5 bases). The CDR3 region is CAISGGLYYGYTF. The DNA for the CDR3 is TGTGCCATCTCCGGGGGGTTGTACTATGGCTACACCTTC.